This T cell receptor (beta chain) was observed in a study of breast tumors, draining lymph nodes, adjacent tissues. Comment on this clonotype: Its target is not known.

Losses at the gene ends were 5 bases for V and 7 bases for J; bases not matched to a gene: 13. Looked up from germline, CDR1 is SGHAT and CDR2 is FQNNGV. CDR3 length: 16 residues. Study outcomes and limitations: The data were judged consistent with most tumor T cells coming from lymph node and expanding in tumor. Compared with basal-like, luminal-like tumors shared significantly more repertoire with nontumor tissue. Compared with lymph nodes, tumors were less diverse; compared with nontumor tissue, more.

TCRdb independently ran MiXCR on the multiplex PCR reads; one entry per CDR3 protein. The table includes around 43,000 distinct CDR3 sequences, roughly 23% detected once. The sequence came from a female donor with breast cancer. Some clones in this sample may be carry-over from other donors' samples. Sequencing was carried out using breast tumor tissue. The V call is TRBV11-2, the J call TRBJ1-4, with TRBD1 matching 7 bases. In nucleotides, the CDR3 is TGTGCCAGCAGCCCAGGTTCAGGGGGGGCGGCTGAAAAACTGTTTTTT. It encodes CASSPGSGGAAEKLFF. Based on the CDR3 plus reference TRBV11-2 and TRBJ1-4, the full variable domain is EAGVAQSPRYKIIEKRQSVAFWCNPISGHATLYWYQQILGQGPKLLIQFQNNGVVDDSQLPKDRFSAERLKGVDSTLKIQPAKLEDSAVYLCASSPGSGGAAEKLFFGSGTQLSVL.